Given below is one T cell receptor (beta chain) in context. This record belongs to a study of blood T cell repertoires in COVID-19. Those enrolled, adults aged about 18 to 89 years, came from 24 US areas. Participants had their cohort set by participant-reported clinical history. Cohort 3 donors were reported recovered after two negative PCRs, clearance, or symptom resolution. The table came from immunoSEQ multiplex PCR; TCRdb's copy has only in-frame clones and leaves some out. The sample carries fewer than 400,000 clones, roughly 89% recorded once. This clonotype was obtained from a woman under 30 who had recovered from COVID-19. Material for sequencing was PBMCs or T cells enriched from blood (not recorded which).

The CDR3 DNA is TGTGCCAGCAGCCGGAGGAACACTGAAGCTTTCTTT. Translation gives CASSRRNTEAFF. The J gene is TRBJ1-1, the V gene TRBV4-2; D gene uncertain. Deletions cut 4 bases from V and 1 base from J, with 4 bases between. The CDR3 spans 12 residues. CDR1 is LGHNA, CDR2 YNFKEQ, per germline.